In this sample, the clone carrying this T cell receptor (beta chain) turned up once. The record originates from a study of blood T cell repertoires in COVID-19. Across the study: Whether acute or convalescent, the COVID-19 samples came from the United States, Italy and Spain.

Patients of the Seattle cohort, enrolled during active infection, were followed longitudinally. CDR3 length equals 17 residues. Germline V CDR1 and CDR2: SGHTA, FQGTGA. Between the trimmed V and J ends, which lost 5 bases and 6 bases, there was a span of 25 bases. Under the authors' procedure: Reference gene primers were amplified, and this amplification served to estimate nucleated cell counts. Using immunoSEQ multiplex PCR, the repertoire was profiled, and TCRdb retains in-frame clones only, with some absent. For V, J and clone size, that table is used; D and trimming come from the DNA. The sample contains 200,000 to 250,000 clones, approximately 90% of which appear only once.

Sequencing was carried out using peripheral blood. The genes are TRBV7-3 and TRBJ1-1; possibly TRBD1 for D (6 bases). This receptor was taken from a man under 40 with COVID-19, enrolled during active disease. This CDR3 is CASSPGVRRGRNAEAFF. Here the CDR3 DNA reads TGTGCCAGCAGCCCAGGGGTCCGTAGGGGAAGGAATGCTGAAGCTTTCTTT.